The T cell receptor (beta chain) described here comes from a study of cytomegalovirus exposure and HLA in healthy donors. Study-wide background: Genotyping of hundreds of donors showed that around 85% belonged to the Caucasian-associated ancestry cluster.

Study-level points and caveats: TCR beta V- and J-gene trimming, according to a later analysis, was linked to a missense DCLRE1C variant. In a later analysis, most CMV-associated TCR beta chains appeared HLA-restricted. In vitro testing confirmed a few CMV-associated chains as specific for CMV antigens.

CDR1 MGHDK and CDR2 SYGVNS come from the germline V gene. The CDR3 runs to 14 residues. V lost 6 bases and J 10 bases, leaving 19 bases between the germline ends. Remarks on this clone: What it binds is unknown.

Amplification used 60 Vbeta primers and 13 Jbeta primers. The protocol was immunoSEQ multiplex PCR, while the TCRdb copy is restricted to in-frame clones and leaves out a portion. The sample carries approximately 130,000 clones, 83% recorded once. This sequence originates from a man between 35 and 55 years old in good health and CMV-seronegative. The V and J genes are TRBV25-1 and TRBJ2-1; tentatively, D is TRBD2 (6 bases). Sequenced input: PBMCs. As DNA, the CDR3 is TGTGCCAGCAGGAGATGGGACTCCCTGGGGGAGCAGTTCTTC. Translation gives CASRRWDSLGEQFF.